The sequence of this T cell receptor (beta chain) was determined in a study of immune characterization of retroperitoneal liposarcoma. TCRdb analysed the PCR reads with MiXCR anew, one entry per CDR3 protein. The sample records more than 10,000 distinct CDR3 sequences, about half being singletons. CDR3 length: 16 residues. The germline CDR1 and CDR2 sequences are SGHDN and FVKESK. The chain carries TRBV14 and TRBJ2-3; 8 bases match TRBD1. The J call may be faulty, since TRBJ2-1 better matches the DNA end. This TCR derives from a female donor with retroperitoneal liposarcoma. Sequenced material: tumor tissue. The CDR3 sequence: CASSPFLGQENNEQFF. The DNA for the CDR3 is TGTGCCAGCAGCCCCTTTTTGGGACAGGAGAACAATGAGCAGTTCTTC.